The 30 T cell receptor beta chains below all came from one sample that was sequenced in a study of technical replicates of blood from a few donors. Data came from immunoSEQ multiplex PCR; TCRdb stores just in-frame clones and leaves some out. The sample contains more than 95,000 clones, about 96% of which appear only once. The specimen was T cells isolated from PBMCs. The receptors were gathered from a human donor in good health.

J is TRBJ2-5 and V is TRBV7-7, with a possible D match to TRBD2 (5 bases). Germline values: CDR1 SSHAT, CDR2 FNYEAQ (reference sequence). The CDR3 sequence is 13 residues long. The germline V and J ends were trimmed by 2 bases and 3 bases, with 7 bases remaining between them. CDR3 nucleotide sequence: TGTGCCAGCAGCTTAATGCGGGAAGAGACCCAGTACTTC. It specifies CASSLMREETQYF.

This sequence joins TRBV11-2 and TRBJ2-7; 7 bases are shared with TRBD2. With 6 bases clipped from V and 5 bases from J, the junction kept 10 bases outside the gene matches. This CDR3 region has 14 residues. Germline V CDR1 and CDR2: SGHAT, FQNNGV. The DNA of the CDR3 is TGTGCCAGCAGAGCGCCGGGACGGGGGGACGAGCAGTACTTC. This encodes CASRAPGRGDEQYF.

J is TRBJ2-5 and V is TRBV25-1; tentatively, D is TRBD1 (5 bases). V shed 5 bases and J shed 5 bases, with 12 bases lying between them. The CDR3 covers 13 residues. Germline-derived CDR1 and CDR2 are MGHDK and SYGVNS. Here the CDR3 reads CASSLSGYETQYF. The CDR3, as DNA: TGTGCCAGCAGTCTTTCAGGGTATGAGACCCAGTACTTC.

The chain has TRBV5-1 and TRBJ2-1; the D is unclear. This CDR3 is 11 amino acids long. Trimming shortened V by 2 bases and J by 6 bases, and 3 bases separated the two germline ends. CDR1 is SGHRS, CDR2 YFSETQ, per germline. The CDR3 here is CASSFINEQFF. As DNA, the CDR3 is TGCGCCAGCAGCTTCATCAATGAGCAGTTCTTC.

This clone was detected only once. V and J are TRBV28 and TRBJ2-5, with D maybe TRBD1 (7 bases). V lost 3 bases and J lost 8, with 10 bases in between. CDR3 length: 12 residues. CDR1 MDHEN and CDR2 SYDVKM come from the germline V gene. The CDR3 spells CASSFQGGTQYF. The DNA of the CDR3 is TGTGCCAGCAGTTTCCAGGGGGGTACCCAGTACTTC. Looking up the rest from reference TRBV28 and TRBJ2-5 gives the full variable domain: DVKVTQSSRYLVKRTGEKVFLECVQDMDHENMFWYRQDPGLGLRLIYFSYDVKMKEKGDIPEGYSVSREKKERFSLILESASTNQTSMYLCASSFQGGTQYFGPGTRLLVL.

V is TRBV5-1 and J is TRBJ2-2; a possible D gene is TRBD2 (6 bases). CDR1 and CDR2 from the germline V gene are SGHRS and YFSETQ. V lost 3 bases and J lost 7, with 22 bases in between. The CDR3 is 17 amino acids. The CDR3 DNA reads TGCGCCAGCAGCTCCCAGTTTGCGGGATATTCGGACGGGGAGCTGTTTTTT. Translating gives CASSSQFAGYSDGELFF.

The chain recombines TRBV29-1 with TRBJ2-2; 10 nucleotides agree with TRBD1. J lost 1 base, V lost 2 bases, and 10 bases had no gene match. Germline lookup yields CDR1 SQVTM and CDR2 ANQGSEA. The CDR3 spans 18 residues. CDR3 nucleotide sequence: TGCAGCGTTGAAATGGGACAGGGGAGACCACTGAACACCGGGGAGCTGTTTTTT. Amino acids: CSVEMGQGRPLNTGELFF.

The V gene is TRBV4-1, the J gene TRBJ1-1; D not resolved. CDR1 and CDR2 (germline): MGHRA, YSYEKL. Trimming took 0 bases from V and 4 from J, leaving 15 bases between them. This CDR3 has 16 residues. CDR3 residues: CASSQDRRARSTEAFF. The CDR3 DNA reads TGCGCCAGCAGCCAAGATCGGAGGGCCCGGAGCACTGAAGCTTTCTTT.

The V and J genes are TRBV4-1 and TRBJ1-5; D ambiguous. The CDR3 spans 14 residues. Per the germline V gene, CDR1 is MGHRA and CDR2 is YSYEKL. V dropped 0 bases and J dropped 2 bases, with 5 bases sitting between them. The CDR3 coding sequence is TGCGCCAGCAGCCAAGACCTAGGCAATCAGCCCCAGCATTTT. Its translation: CASSQDLGNQPQHF.

The chain recombines TRBV2 with TRBJ1-5; 8 positions match TRBD1. With V trimmed by 6 bases and J by 3 bases, 10 bases remained unmatched. The germline V gene has CDR1 SNHLY and CDR2 FYNNEI. The CDR3 runs 16 residues. CDR3 residues: CASSLFQGAANQPQHF. DNA of the CDR3: TGTGCCAGCAGCCTATTCCAGGGGGCTGCCAATCAGCCCCAGCATTTT.

This rearrangement joins TRBV4-2 to TRBJ2-1, with 10 bases matching TRBD2. Per the germline V gene, CDR1 is LGHNA and CDR2 is YNFKEQ. Trimming removed 2 bases from V and 8 bases from J; junction bases left unmatched: 12. This CDR3 comprises 17 residues. CDR3 in DNA: TGTGCCAGCAGCCAACTTGGGCGGACTAGCGGCCTCGATGAGCAGTTCTTC. Residues: CASSQLGRTSGLDEQFF.

The chain recombines TRBV5-1 with TRBJ2-3; D not resolved. Germline values: CDR1 SGHRS, CDR2 YFSETQ. CDR3 length: 14 amino acids. Trimming pared 1 base from V and 2 bases from J, leaving 8 bases between. The CDR3 DNA reads as TGCGCCAGCAGCTTGCTGGGCTCCACAGATACGCAGTATTTT. Amino acids: CASSLLGSTDTQYF.

The CDR3 is CASSSSALGDRDAGEKLFF. Written as DNA, the CDR3 is TGTGCCAGCAGTTCAAGCGCACTAGGCGACAGGGATGCTGGTGAAAAACTGTTTTTT. The chain combines TRBV28 with TRBJ1-4; TRBD1 matches 7 bases. The CDR3 has 19 amino acids. CDR1 and CDR2 from the germline V gene are MDHEN and SYDVKM. V was pared by 4 bases and J by 7 bases, with 21 bases of the junction left unmatched.

The chain links TRBV11-2 to TRBJ1-1, with TRBD1 as a possible D gene (5 bases). Germline values: CDR1 SGHAT, CDR2 FQNNGV. Trimming took off 8 bases at V and 2 bases at J, with 12 bases between the two ends. This CDR3 is 13 amino acids long. As DNA, the CDR3 is TGTGCCAGCGAACAGGTTTTCAACACTGAAGCTTTCTTT. Amino acid sequence: CASEQVFNTEAFF.

This clone is a singleton in its sample. The rearrangement uses TRBV5-1 and TRBJ2-7; 8 bases line up with TRBD2. The length of the CDR3 is 14 residues. With V trimmed by 4 bases and J by 1 base, 4 bases remained unmatched. Germline V gives CDR1 SGHRS, CDR2 YFSETQ. The CDR3 DNA reads TGCGCCAGCAGCCCGGGAGGGGGGTCCTACGAGCAGTACTTC. This translates into CASSPGGGSYEQYF.

The CDR3 region has the DNA TGTGCCAGTAGTATCCCGCGGGCGACCTCTAGGGCTCACGGCAATCAGCCCCAGCATTTT. The encoded protein is CASSIPRATSRAHGNQPQHF. This chain uses TRBV19 with TRBJ1-5; D ambiguous. With 3 bases removed from V and 2 bases from J, the gap between germline ends came to 26 bases. CDR1 LNHDA and CDR2 SQIVND come from the germline V gene (reference sequence). This CDR3 is built from 20 residues.

The genes are TRBV6-5 and TRBJ2-4; no firm D call. CDR1 and CDR2 from the germline V gene are MNHEY and SVGAGI. V was pared by 6 bases and J by 0 bases, with 9 bases between. This CDR3 is 14 amino acids long. The CDR3: CASSPVLAKNIQYF. The CDR3 coding sequence is TGTGCCAGCAGCCCGGTCTTAGCCAAAAACATTCAGTACTTC.

The V call is TRBV2, the J call TRBJ2-7; D possibly corresponds to TRBD2 (5 bases). This CDR3 has 19 residues. V was shortened by 3 bases and J by 1 base, with 25 bases between the two germline ends. CDR1 and CDR2 from the germline V gene are SNHLY and FYNNEI. This CDR3 reads CASSDRGSFVPFGSYEQYF. CDR3 DNA: TGTGCCAGCAGTGATCGGGGAAGTTTCGTTCCGTTCGGTTCCTACGAGCAGTACTTC.

The J gene is TRBJ1-6, the V gene TRBV11-3; 7 nucleotides line up with TRBD1. This CDR3 spans 15 amino acids. V shed 6 bases and J 9 bases; nucleotides not matched to a gene: 11. Germline assignment: CDR1 SGHNT and CDR2 YENEEA. The CDR3 DNA reads as TGTGCCAGCAGGTTTGGCATCTCAGGGGGTTCACCCCTCCACTTT. This gives the protein CASRFGISGGSPLHF.

V is TRBV30 and J is TRBJ1-3, with a tentative D call TRBD1 (6 bases). Germline V gene lookup returns CDR1 GTSNPN and CDR2 SVGIG (reference sequence). The CDR3 is 15 amino acids. Trimming pared 3 bases from V and 0 bases from J, leaving 12 bases between. The CDR3 region has the DNA TGTGCCTGGAGCATACAGGGCTTCTCTGGAAACACCATATATTTT. It encodes CAWSIQGFSGNTIYF.

The chain recombines TRBV25-1 with TRBJ2-3, with D possibly being TRBD2 (5 bases). Germline-derived CDR1 and CDR2 are MGHDK and SYGVNS. V lost 3 bases and J 7 bases, leaving 11 bases between the germline ends. CDR3 length: 13 residues. The CDR3 nucleotides are TGTGCCAGCAGTGACGACGGACTGTATACGCAGTATTTT. This encodes CASSDDGLYTQYF.

The chain combines TRBV30 with TRBJ2-1, with 10 nucleotides matching TRBD2. Trimming removed 4 bases from V and 13 bases from J; junction bases left unmatched: 10. The CDR3 contains 13 residues. From germline, CDR1 is GTSNPN and CDR2 SVGIG (reference sequence). The CDR3 DNA reads TGTGCCTGGACCTTAGCGGGGGGCCCGGCCCAGTTCTTC. Amino acids: CAWTLAGGPAQFF.

This chain joins TRBV29-1 and TRBJ1-4; D is perhaps TRBD1 (5 bases). V lost 5 bases to trimming and J lost 1 base, with 8 bases between them. This CDR3 comprises 13 residues. Germline V lookup: CDR1 SQVTM, CDR2 ANQGSEA. The CDR3, as DNA: TGCAGCGTTTGGGGGGTAACTAATGAAAAACTGTTTTTT. Protein: CSVWGVTNEKLFF.

The chain links TRBV18 to TRBJ2-7; TRBD1 is a possible D gene (5 bases). The V and J ends lost 1 base and 4 bases respectively, with 11 bases between them. CDR1 and CDR2 from the germline V gene are KGHSH and LQKENI. The CDR3 sequence is 14 residues long. CDR3 DNA: TGTGCCAGCTCACCACAGGGGTTTGGTTACGAGCAGTACTTC. Translated, it gives CASSPQGFGYEQYF.

The chain uses TRBV10-3 and TRBJ1-2; 7 bases are a match to TRBD1. This CDR3 region has 14 residues. V gave up 10 bases and J gave up 5 bases; unmatched junction bases: 13. Looked up from germline, CDR1 is ENHRY and CDR2 is SYGVKD. Written as DNA, the CDR3 is TGTGCCACCGATTCCACCGGGACAGATTATGGCTACACCTTC. Amino acid sequence: CATDSTGTDYGYTF.

This clone was counted once. The chain links TRBV14 to TRBJ2-5; no reliable D call. The V gene lost 1 base and the J gene lost 4 bases, with 4 bases spanning the gap. This CDR3 is 12 amino acids long. Germline V lookup: CDR1 SGHDN, CDR2 FVKESK. The CDR3 nucleotides are TGTGCCAGCAGCCAAGGCGGAGAGACCCAGTACTTC. This translates into CASSQGGETQYF.

The chain has TRBV30 and TRBJ2-5; 8 bases fit TRBD1. The V segment lost 7 bases and the J segment 1 base; nucleotides outside the gene matches: 14. The CDR3 has 16 residues. In germline, CDR1 is GTSNPN, CDR2 SVGIG (reference sequence). CDR3 DNA: TGTGCCTCCAACTCATTCCTTGGACAGGGCCAAGAGACCCAGTACTTC. Residues: CASNSFLGQGQETQYF.

V gene TRBV5-1 combines with J gene TRBJ2-1, with D unresolved. Trimming cost V 0 bases and J 3 bases, with 10 bases left between them. CDR3 size: 15 residues. Germline CDR1 and CDR2: SGHRS and YFSETQ. CDR3 sequence: CASSLELIGYNEQFF. CDR3 sequence (DNA): TGCGCCAGCAGCTTGGAATTGATCGGCTACAATGAGCAGTTCTTC. The full variable domain, its missing parts supplied by reference TRBV5-1 and TRBJ2-1, is KAGVTQTPRYLIKTRGQQVTLSCSPISGHRSVSWYQQTPGQGLQFLFEYFSETQRNKGNFPGRFSGRQFSNSRSEMNVSTLELGDSALYLCASSLELIGYNEQFFGPGTRLTVL.

This chain connects TRBV5-1 to TRBJ2-3; 13 nucleotides agree with TRBD2. The trim removed 4 bases at V and 5 bases at J, leaving 7 bases unmatched. The CDR3 extends over 16 amino acids. The germline V gene encodes CDR1 SGHRS and CDR2 YFSETQ. The CDR3: CASSVLAGGPGDTQYF. CDR3 DNA sequence: TGCGCCAGCAGCGTACTAGCGGGAGGGCCCGGAGATACGCAGTATTTT. Variable domain in full (rest from reference TRBV5-1 and TRBJ2-3): KAGVTQTPRYLIKTRGQQVTLSCSPISGHRSVSWYQQTPGQGLQFLFEYFSETQRNKGNFPGRFSGRQFSNSRSEMNVSTLELGDSALYLCASSVLAGGPGDTQYFGPGTRLTVL.

The chain employs TRBV13 and TRBJ1-5; D uncertain. CDR1 is PRHDT, CDR2 FYEKMQ, per germline (reference sequence). There are 18 residues in the CDR3. V lost 1 base and J 2 bases, leaving 18 bases between the germline ends. The CDR3 reads CASSLAGESDRRNQPQHF. CDR3 nucleotide sequence: TGTGCCAGCAGCTTAGCCGGGGAAAGTGACCGACGCAATCAGCCCCAGCATTTT. Supplemented by reference TRBV13 and TRBJ1-5, the full variable domain reads AAGVIQSPRHLIKEKRETATLKCYPIPRHDTVYWYQQGPGQDPQFLISFYEKMQSDKGSIPDRFSAQQFSDYHSELNMSSLELGDSALYFCASSLAGESDRRNQPQHFGDGTRLSIL.